The clone carrying this T cell receptor beta chain was recorded once. Its antigen remains unidentified. It was version v3.0 of the immunoSEQ assay that was run at survey level. Measured with immunoSEQ multiplex PCR; TCRdb has only the in-frame clones, and not every one. The top ten clones hold less than 8% of a sample with 25,000 to 30,000 clones, around 84% of them seen once. Trimming removed 3 bases at V and 5 bases at J, with 8 bases between. CDR3 size: 13 residues. Germline-derived CDR1 and CDR2 are ENHRY and SYGVKD. The data are from a study of long-term antiretroviral therapy in people with HIV. The study, taken as a whole, reports: Older ART regimens may have been in use when blood was drawn between the mid-2000s and the late 2010s.

The rearrangement uses TRBV10-3 and TRBJ2-1; no firm D call. Specimen: unsorted PBMCs, collected 0.4 years after starting antiretroviral therapy. This TCR was sampled from a man younger than 30 with HIV. The CDR3 here is CAISDGRDNEQFF. In nucleotides, the CDR3 is TGTGCCATCAGTGACGGCAGAGACAATGAGCAGTTCTTC.